A selection of T cell receptor beta chains follows, all from one sample in a study of shared clonotypes between healthy human individuals. The table came from immunoSEQ multiplex PCR; TCRdb's copy has only in-frame clones and leaves some out. The table lists hundreds of thousands of clones, approximately 80% of them singletons. What was sequenced was PBMCs. The receptors were sampled from a middle-aged woman in good health. Some clones in this sample may be carry-over from other donors' samples. The CDR3 runs from the conserved cysteine through the conserved F or W. D genes are given only for firm matches. Rows may omit the clone size; those that give it use once, few, many or a size class.

cdr3_length: 12; d_call: -; j_call: TRBJ1-5; clone_size: -; v_call: TRBV29-1; cdr3_aa: CSAGHSNQPQHF; cdr3_nt: TGCAGCGCGGGACATAGCAATCAGCCCCAGCATTTT
cdr3_length: 15; d_call: -; j_call: TRBJ2-1; clone_size: -; v_call: TRBV19; cdr3_aa: CASSAPGQTYNEQFF; cdr3_nt: TGTGCCAGTAGTGCGCCCGGTCAAACCTACAATGAGCAGTTCTTC
cdr3_length: 13; d_call: -; j_call: TRBJ2-5; clone_size: -; v_call: TRBV2; cdr3_aa: CASSKNLQETQYF; cdr3_nt: TGTGCCAGCAGTAAAAACCTCCAAGAGACCCAGTACTTC
cdr3_length: 14; d_call: -; j_call: TRBJ1-4; clone_size: -; v_call: TRBV30; cdr3_aa: CAWSGKGYNEKLFF; cdr3_nt: TGTGCCTGGAGTGGGAAAGGATATAACGAAAAACTGTTTTTT
cdr3_length: 13; d_call: TRBD1; j_call: TRBJ1-5; clone_size: few; v_call: TRBV28; cdr3_aa: CASRYRGHQPQHF; cdr3_nt: TGTGCCAGCAGGTACAGGGGGCATCAGCCCCAGCATTTT
cdr3_length: 15; d_call: TRBD1; j_call: TRBJ2-4; clone_size: -; v_call: TRBV5-6; cdr3_aa: CASSGGQGVKNIQYF; cdr3_nt: TGTGCCAGCAGCGGAGGACAGGGGGTCAAAAACATTCAGTACTTC
cdr3_length: 15; d_call: -; j_call: TRBJ2-5; clone_size: few; v_call: TRBV9; cdr3_aa: CASSVFGGGEETQYF; cdr3_nt: TGTGCCAGCAGCGTATTTGGGGGCGGAGAGGAGACCCAGTACTTC
cdr3_length: 16; d_call: -; j_call: TRBJ1-3; clone_size: once; v_call: TRBV18; cdr3_aa: CASSPRGAGTGNTIYF; cdr3_nt: TGTGCCAGCTCACCCCGTGGCGCAGGGACTGGAAACACCATATATTTT
cdr3_length: 14; d_call: TRBD2; j_call: TRBJ2-7; clone_size: -; v_call: TRBV27; cdr3_aa: CASSFATSGTEQYF; cdr3_nt: TGTGCCAGCAGTTTCGCGACTAGCGGGACCGAGCAGTACTTC
cdr3_length: 15; d_call: TRBD1; j_call: TRBJ2-7; clone_size: few; v_call: TRBV6-1; cdr3_aa: CASNPDRGRGYEQYF; cdr3_nt: TGTGCCAGCAACCCGGACAGGGGGCGCGGGTACGAGCAGTACTTC
cdr3_length: 13; d_call: TRBD1; j_call: TRBJ2-7; clone_size: -; v_call: TRBV30; cdr3_aa: CAWNRQGPYEQYF; cdr3_nt: TGTGCCTGGAATCGACAGGGGCCCTACGAGCAGTACTTC
cdr3_length: 16; d_call: -; j_call: TRBJ2-1; clone_size: -; v_call: TRBV19; cdr3_aa: CASSPSGAARFNEQFF; cdr3_nt: TGTGCCAGTAGTCCCAGTGGAGCGGCGAGATTCAATGAGCAGTTCTTC
cdr3_length: 16; d_call: TRBD2; j_call: TRBJ2-5; clone_size: -; v_call: TRBV7-2; cdr3_aa: CASSLSGGRARETQYF; cdr3_nt: TGTGCCAGCAGCTTATCTGGCGGGAGGGCCCGAGAGACCCAGTACTTC
cdr3_length: 14; d_call: -; j_call: TRBJ1-1; clone_size: -; v_call: TRBV15; cdr3_aa: CATSRVKGHAEAFF; cdr3_nt: TGTGCCACCAGCAGAGTGAAGGGACACGCTGAAGCTTTCTTT
cdr3_length: 14; d_call: -; j_call: TRBJ1-2; clone_size: few; v_call: TRBV6-4; cdr3_aa: CASSDTTEVGGYTF; cdr3_nt: TGTGCCAGCAGTGACACGACAGAAGTGGGGGGCTACACCTTC
cdr3_length: 16; d_call: -; j_call: TRBJ2-2; clone_size: once; v_call: TRBV7-6; cdr3_aa: CASSLAPDWITGELFF; cdr3_nt: TGTGCCAGCAGCTTAGCCCCGGACTGGATAACCGGGGAGCTGTTTTTT
cdr3_length: 15; d_call: -; j_call: TRBJ2-6; clone_size: many; v_call: TRBV7-3; cdr3_aa: CASSPTSSGANVLTF; cdr3_nt: TGTGCCAGCAGCCCCACCAGCTCTGGGGCCAACGTCCTGACTTTC
cdr3_length: 15; d_call: -; j_call: TRBJ2-7; clone_size: -; v_call: TRBV28; cdr3_aa: CASRSQDVSRREQYF; cdr3_nt: TGTGCCAGCAGATCCCAGGATGTCTCCCGGCGGGAGCAGTACTTC
cdr3_length: 14; d_call: -; j_call: TRBJ2-1; clone_size: -; v_call: TRBV29-1; cdr3_aa: CSAEGYGAYNEQFF; cdr3_nt: TGCAGCGCCGAGGGTTACGGGGCGTACAATGAGCAGTTCTTC
cdr3_length: 14; d_call: -; j_call: TRBJ2-2; clone_size: -; v_call: TRBV19; cdr3_aa: CASSNWGDTGELFF; cdr3_nt: TGTGCCAGTAGTAATTGGGGTGACACCGGGGAGCTGTTTTTT
cdr3_length: 13; d_call: -; j_call: TRBJ1-2; clone_size: -; v_call: TRBV28; cdr3_aa: CASSIQIQYGYTF; cdr3_nt: TGTGCCAGCAGCATCCAGATTCAATATGGCTACACCTTC
cdr3_length: 15; d_call: -; j_call: TRBJ1-4; clone_size: -; v_call: TRBV9; cdr3_aa: CASSAKGFPNEKLFF; cdr3_nt: TGTGCCAGCAGCGCGAAGGGTTTCCCTAATGAAAAACTGTTTTTT
cdr3_length: 14; d_call: TRBD1; j_call: TRBJ1-1; clone_size: -; v_call: TRBV4-3; cdr3_aa: CASSQDDRAGEAFF; cdr3_nt: TGCGCCAGCAGCCAAGACGACAGGGCCGGTGAAGCTTTCTTT
cdr3_length: 15; d_call: -; j_call: TRBJ2-2; clone_size: -; v_call: TRBV5-4; cdr3_aa: CASSPRQERVGELFF; cdr3_nt: TGTGCCAGCAGCCCGAGACAGGAGCGCGTCGGGGAGCTGTTTTTT
cdr3_length: 16; d_call: -; j_call: TRBJ2-1; clone_size: -; v_call: TRBV27; cdr3_aa: CASSFSDREDYNEQFF; cdr3_nt: TGTGCCAGCAGTTTCTCCGACAGGGAGGATTACAATGAGCAGTTCTTC
cdr3_length: 12; d_call: -; j_call: TRBJ2-7; clone_size: -; v_call: TRBV6-1; cdr3_aa: CASSLDRTEQYF; cdr3_nt: TGTGCCAGCAGTCTTGACAGGACCGAGCAGTACTTC
cdr3_length: 13; d_call: -; j_call: TRBJ1-3; clone_size: once; v_call: TRBV6-1; cdr3_aa: CASSLPDGNTIYF; cdr3_nt: TGTGCCAGCAGCTTACCTGACGGGAACACCATATATTTT
cdr3_length: 15; d_call: TRBD2; j_call: TRBJ2-7; clone_size: -; v_call: TRBV28; cdr3_aa: CASSFTREEGYEQYF; cdr3_nt: TGTGCCAGCAGTTTCACCCGGGAGGAGGGCTACGAGCAGTACTTC
cdr3_length: 16; d_call: TRBD2; j_call: TRBJ2-5; clone_size: few; v_call: TRBV5-1; cdr3_aa: CASSLGTSGDQETQYF; cdr3_nt: TGCGCCAGCAGCTTGGGTACTAGCGGAGACCAAGAGACCCAGTACTTC
cdr3_length: 18; d_call: TRBD2; j_call: TRBJ2-7; clone_size: once; v_call: TRBV7-9; cdr3_aa: CASSLGPSGLGREREQYF; cdr3_nt: TGTGCCAGCAGCTTAGGACCCTCCGGACTAGGGCGGGAACGAGAGCAGTACTTC
cdr3_length: 14; d_call: TRBD1; j_call: TRBJ2-5; clone_size: -; v_call: TRBV28; cdr3_aa: CASRPQGARETQYF; cdr3_nt: TGTGCCAGCAGACCACAGGGGGCGCGGGAGACCCAGTACTTC
cdr3_length: 14; d_call: -; j_call: TRBJ1-2; clone_size: many; v_call: TRBV30; cdr3_aa: CAWDDGFGSYGYTF; cdr3_nt: TGTGCCTGGGACGACGGCTTCGGGTCCTATGGCTACACCTTC
cdr3_length: 15; d_call: -; j_call: TRBJ2-5; clone_size: -; v_call: TRBV7-9; cdr3_aa: CASSLVPAGQETQYF; cdr3_nt: TGTGCCAGCAGCTTAGTGCCAGCAGGGCAAGAGACCCAGTACTTC
cdr3_length: 15; d_call: -; j_call: TRBJ2-2; clone_size: once; v_call: TRBV28; cdr3_aa: CASSPGGGDTGELFF; cdr3_nt: TGTGCCAGCAGCCCGGGGGGCGGGGACACCGGGGAGCTGTTTTTT